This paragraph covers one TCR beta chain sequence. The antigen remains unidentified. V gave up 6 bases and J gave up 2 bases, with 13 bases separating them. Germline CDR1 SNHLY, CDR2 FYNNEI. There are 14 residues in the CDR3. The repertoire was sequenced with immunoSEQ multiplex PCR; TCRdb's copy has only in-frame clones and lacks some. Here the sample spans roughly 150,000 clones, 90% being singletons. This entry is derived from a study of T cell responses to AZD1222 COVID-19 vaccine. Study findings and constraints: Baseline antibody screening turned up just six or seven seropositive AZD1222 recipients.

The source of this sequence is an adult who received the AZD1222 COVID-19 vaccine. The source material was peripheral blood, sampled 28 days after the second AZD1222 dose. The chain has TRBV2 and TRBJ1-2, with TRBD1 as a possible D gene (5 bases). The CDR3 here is CASRRDGRNYGYTF. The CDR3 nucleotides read TGTGCCAGCAGGAGGGACGGAAGAAACTATGGCTACACCTTC.